A selection of T cell receptor beta chains follows, all from one sample in a study of CD8 T cells in Susac syndrome. Using its own MiXCR run on the immunoSEQ multiplex PCR reads, TCRdb lists one record per CDR3 protein. The table records 200,000 to 250,000 distinct CDR3 sequences, about 93% of them present only once. The sequencing sample was made of CD8+ T cells from PBMCs. The receptors were sampled from a human donor with multiple sclerosis. The CDR3 runs from the conserved cysteine through the conserved F or W. The D gene is left open where the match is weak. Size values are once, few and many counts, or a class for expanded clones, and some rows have none.

V	J	size	D	DNA	CDR3
TRBV7-9	TRBJ1-6	-	TRBD1	TGTGCCAGCAGTAAAACAGGGGCGGGTTCACCCCTCCACTTT	CASSKTGAGSPLHF
TRBV7-9	TRBJ2-1	-	TRBD1	TGTGCCAGCAGTCTGGGAGACAGGGGGGTCTTC	CASSLGDRGVF
TRBV15	TRBJ2-1	few	TRBD2	TGTGCCACCAGCCCCGCTAGCGGGGGGTACAATGAGCAGTTCTTC	CATSPASGGYNEQFF
TRBV11-2	TRBJ2-1	-	TRBD2	TGTGCCAGCAGCTCGAAGGAGGGTATACTAGCGGATTTAGACATTGAGCAGTTCTTC	CASSSKEGILADLDIEQFF
TRBV7-9	TRBJ2-4	-	TRBD1	TGTTCCAGCAGCCGATCGACAGGGGTCGCCAAAAACATTCAGTACTTC	CSSSRSTGVAKNIQYF
TRBV7-2	TRBJ2-7	-	-	TGTGCCAGCAGCGTAGGAGGCAGCGGCTCCTACGAGCAGTACTTC	CASSVGGSGSYEQYF
TRBV9	TRBJ2-1	-	TRBD2	TGTGCCAGCAGCGTATCCGGGACTAGCGGGAGTCCAGAGTTCTTC	CASSVSGTSGSPEFF
TRBV9	TRBJ2-5	-	-	TGTGCCAGCAACCGGGGGGCGGCAGGGTTCCAAGAGACCCAGTACTTC	CASNRGAAGFQETQYF
TRBV30	TRBJ2-6	-	TRBD2	TGTGCCTGGAGTCCCGCGGGGGTGAGCTCTGGGGCCAACGTCCTGACTTTC	CAWSPAGVSSGANVLTF
TRBV5-1	TRBJ2-2	-	-	TGCGCCAGCAGCCTAACTTACCAAGGAGCCGGGGAGCTGTTTTTT	CASSLTYQGAGELFF
TRBV4-1	TRBJ2-1	-	-	TGCGCCAGCAGCCTCCCGGGCCCCGAGCAGTTCTTC	CASSLPGPEQFF
TRBV6-2/TRBV6-3	TRBJ2-5	-	-	TGTGCCAGCAGTTACGCGGGTTTCCAAGAGACCCAGTACTTC	CASSYAGFQETQYF
TRBV7-9	TRBJ2-7	-	-	TGTGCCAGCAGCTCCCCTAAAAGCTACGGATACGAGCAGTACTTC	CASSSPKSYGYEQYF
TRBV7-9	TRBJ2-7	-	-	TGTGCCAGCAGCACATACCGAGGGGCGGACGGGAACTACGAGCAGTACTTC	CASSTYRGADGNYEQYF
TRBV9	TRBJ2-1	-	-	TGTGCCAGCGTTTTAAGTCATGAGCAGTTCTTC	CASVLSHEQFF
TRBV28	TRBJ1-1	-	-	TGTGCGAGTTCAGCAGCACAGAGCCAGGCTTTCTTT	CASSAAQSQAFF
TRBV7-2	TRBJ2-7	once	TRBD2	TGTGCCAGCGGATCCGGGACTAGCGGGGTCTACGAGCAGTACTTC	CASGSGTSGVYEQYF
TRBV12-3/TRBV12-4	TRBJ2-7	-	TRBD2	TGTGCCAGCAGTCGAACCCCCCGCGCGGGGAGGGGAGTCTACGAGCAGTACTTC	CASSRTPRAGRGVYEQYF
TRBV23-1	TRBJ2-7	-	-	TGCGCCAGCAGTCGTAAACCCCCTGGTGGAGAGTCCTACGAGCAGTACTTC	CASSRKPPGGESYEQYF
TRBV19	TRBJ1-2	-	-	TGTGCCAGTAGTTGGCCTAACTATGGCTACACCTTC	CASSWPNYGYTF
TRBV6-1	TRBJ2-5	-	TRBD1	TGTGCCAGCAGCCCGTGGACAGGCTCGCAAGAGACCCAGTACTTC	CASSPWTGSQETQYF
TRBV13	TRBJ2-1	-	TRBD2	TGTGCCAGCAGCCGCGGACTAGCGGGAGAGGGTCGCTACAATGAGCAGTTCTTC	CASSRGLAGEGRYNEQFF
TRBV7-9	TRBJ2-1	-	-	TGTGCCAGCAGCTCTATTCGTACCTACAATGAGCAGTTCTTC	CASSSIRTYNEQFF
TRBV30	TRBJ2-7	-	TRBD2	TGTGCCTGGGGTTCATTAGCGGGGCCCTACGAGCAGTACTTC	CAWGSLAGPYEQYF
TRBV7-9	TRBJ2-7	-	-	TGTGCCAGCAGCTCCAGCCGAGGGGGAGCGGGAAGATCCGAGCAGTACTTC	CASSSSRGGAGRSEQYF
TRBV19	TRBJ2-2	-	TRBD1	TGTGCCAGTAGTCCGCGGACAGGGTCTTTCGGGGAGCTGTTTTTT	CASSPRTGSFGELFF
TRBV19	TRBJ1-2	-	TRBD1	TGTGCCAAAACGGGCAACAGGGGTGGCTACACCTTC	CAKTGNRGGYTF
TRBV13	TRBJ2-3	-	-	TGTGCCAGCAGCACCAGGCGAAGCACAGATACGCAGTATTTT	CASSTRRSTDTQYF